This entry lists 31 T cell receptor beta chains sequenced from one sample in a study of blood T cells in healthy people across ages. Sample-barcoded 5' priming and a J-beta primer mix drove a second PCR of about 6 to 12 cycles. Using its own MiXCR run on the 5' RACE reads, TCRdb lists one record per CDR3 protein. The sample includes some 1.1 million distinct CDR3 sequences, approximately 38% of them seen just once. The specimen was blood. These TCRs come from a man between 18 and 35 years old in good health.

This clonotype was seen a handful of times. This chain joins TRBV12-3 or TRBV12-4 and TRBJ2-3; 11 bases align to TRBD2. CDR3 length equals 15 residues. After removal of 3 bases from V and 6 bases from J, the junction contained 5 bases not matched to a gene. The CDR3 sequence: CASSFGTSGSDTQYF. DNA for the CDR3: TGTGCCAGCAGTTTTGGGACTAGCGGTTCGGATACGCAGTATTTT.

This clonotype was recorded at least ten times. CDR3 bases: TGTGCCAGCAGATCCTCCGAAGCTAACTATGGCTACACCTTC. Translating gives CASRSSEANYGYTF. The gene calls are TRBV12-3 or TRBV12-4 and TRBJ1-2; D is ambiguous. Trimming took 6 bases from V and 0 from J, leaving 11 bases between them. The CDR3 extends over 14 amino acids.

This clonotype occurred a few times. The chain is built from TRBV29-1 and TRBJ2-5; 8 positions match TRBD1. V shed 2 bases and J 4 bases; nucleotides not matched to a gene: 3. This CDR3 has 13 amino acids. Looked up from germline, CDR1 is SQVTM and CDR2 is ANQGSEA. CDR3 loop: CSVEIGTGETQYF. The CDR3 nucleotides are TGCAGCGTTGAAATAGGGACAGGAGAGACCCAGTACTTC.

The chain uses TRBV4-1 and TRBJ2-7; 7 nucleotides agree with TRBD1. This CDR3 region has 13 residues. V lost 6 bases, J lost 2 bases, and 4 bases stayed unmatched. Germline V lookup: CDR1 MGHRA, CDR2 YSYEKL. CDR3 sequence (DNA): TGCGCCAGCAGTCTGGACAGGCCCTACGAGCAGTACTTC. Protein: CASSLDRPYEQYF.

V usage is TRBV5-1 and J usage is TRBJ2-5, with TRBD2 matching over 9 bases. V trimming: 0 bases; J trimming: 1 base; junction bases outside the gene matches: 4. Looked up from germline, CDR1 is SGHRS and CDR2 is YFSETQ. The CDR3 extends over 16 amino acids. CDR3 amino acids: CASSLGPSGVQETQYF. DNA of the CDR3: TGCGCCAGCAGCTTGGGGCCTAGCGGGGTCCAAGAGACCCAGTACTTC.

The chain joins TRBV20-1 to TRBJ2-7; D remains ambiguous. V dropped 2 bases and J dropped 1 base, with 12 bases sitting between them. This CDR3 comprises 14 residues. Germline assignment: CDR1 DFQATT and CDR2 SNEGSKA (reference sequence). The CDR3 loop is CSARLRAESYEQYF. The CDR3 DNA reads TGCAGTGCTAGACTCCGGGCGGAGTCCTACGAGCAGTACTTC.

This chain connects TRBV6-1 to TRBJ1-4; D not resolved. The CDR3 length is 14 residues. Per the germline V gene, CDR1 is MNHNS and CDR2 is SASEGT. Trimming removed 6 bases at V and 1 base at J, with 9 bases between. This chain's CDR3 is CASRRVETNEKLFF. The CDR3 coding sequence is TGTGCCAGCAGGCGGGTGGAAACTAATGAAAAACTGTTTTTT.

The V and J genes are TRBV7-2 and TRBJ1-1; D remains ambiguous. Germline-derived CDR1 and CDR2 are SGHTA and FQGNSA. V was pared by 1 base and J by 1 base, with 10 bases between. CDR3 length: 15 residues. The CDR3 region has the DNA TGTGCCAGCAGCTTAGTTACCGGGCAGAACACTGAAGCTTTCTTT. Amino acids: CASSLVTGQNTEAFF.

J is TRBJ2-3 and V is TRBV6-5, with TRBD2 matching over 7 bases. CDR3 length: 13 amino acids. The V gene's germline CDR1 is MNHEY and CDR2 SVGAGI. After removal of 5 bases from V and 5 bases from J, the junction contained 4 bases not matched to a gene. The CDR3 DNA is TGTGCCAGCAGTCGGACTAGATTAGATACGCAGTATTTT. The encoded protein is CASSRTRLDTQYF.

CDR3 protein: CATAPGTGGTGELFF. The CDR3 DNA sequence: TGTGCCACCGCCCCCGGGACAGGAGGGACCGGGGAGCTGTTTTTT. V is TRBV4-2 and J is TRBJ2-2; 8 nucleotides match TRBD1. CDR1 is LGHNA, CDR2 YNFKEQ, per germline. V was clipped by 10 bases and J by 5 bases; unmatched bases: 12. The CDR3 totals 15 residues.

This sequence joins TRBV20-1 and TRBJ1-5, with a possible D match to TRBD1 (5 bases). The CDR3 contains 16 residues. Trimming took 0 bases from V and 0 from J, leaving 12 bases between them. CDR1 is DFQATT, CDR2 SNEGSKA, per germline (reference sequence). CDR3 sequence: CSARDLVDNSNQPQHF. In DNA, the CDR3 is TGCAGTGCTAGAGATCTTGTGGACAATAGCAATCAGCCCCAGCATTTT.

This clonotype was picked up a small number of times. The J gene is TRBJ2-4, the V gene TRBV7-9; 7 bases match TRBD1. Germline CDR1 reads SEHNR; CDR2 reads FQNEAQ (reference sequence). Germline trimming cut 6 bases from V and 13 bases from J; bases unmatched to any gene: 15. The CDR3 is made up of 14 amino acids. The CDR3: CASRLGSTTGEQYF. CDR3 coding DNA: TGTGCCAGCAGACTGGGGTCAACTACAGGGGAGCAGTACTTC. The entire variable domain, with the rest obtained from reference TRBV7-9 and TRBJ2-4, is as follows: DTGVSQNPRHKITKRGQNVTFRCDPISEHNRLYWYRQTLGQGPEFLTYFQNEAQLEKSRLLSDRFSAERPKGSFSTLEIQRTEQGDSAMYLCASRLGSTTGEQYFGAGTRLSVL.

The CDR3 region has the DNA TGTGCCAGCAGTGTCGGACAGGGTAGTTACTATGGCTACACCTTC. Its translation is CASSVGQGSYYGYTF. The chain employs TRBV12-3 or TRBV12-4 and TRBJ1-2; 8 bases match TRBD1. The V and J ends lost 5 bases and 3 bases, in that order; junction bases with no gene match: 8. This CDR3 spans 15 amino acids.

The rearrangement links TRBV6-2 or TRBV6-3 to TRBJ1-1; D is undetermined. Germline CDR1 and CDR2: MNHEY and SVGEGT. V lost 8 bases, J lost 7 bases, and 11 bases lay in between. The CDR3 covers 11 residues. The CDR3 DNA sequence: TGTGCCAGCGAGCTTCGGGGTGAAGCTTTCTTT. Encoded protein: CASELRGEAFF.

The V and J genes are TRBV11-2 and TRBJ2-4, with 8 positions matching TRBD1. The tail of the sequence fits TRBJ2-5 better, so the J call may be wrong. This CDR3 has 19 residues. From germline, CDR1 is SGHAT and CDR2 FQNNGV. CDR3: CASSLRDRNYGRGGETQYF. As DNA, the CDR3 is TGTGCCAGCAGCTTAAGGGACAGGAACTACGGACGGGGTGGGGAGACCCAGTACTTC.

This sequence joins TRBV7-2 and TRBJ2-1, with TRBD1 matching 8 bases. Germline V gene data show CDR1 as SGHTA and CDR2 as FQGNSA. The CDR3 covers 15 residues. V was clipped by 5 bases and J by 6 bases; unmatched bases: 9. The chain's CDR3 is CASSQDRARVNEQFF. The CDR3 region has the DNA TGTGCCAGCAGCCAGGACAGGGCGAGGGTCAATGAGCAGTTCTTC.

This clonotype occurred a few times. The chain uses TRBV15 and TRBJ1-1; D gene ambiguous. CDR3 size: 17 residues. Germline V gene sequence: CDR1 LNHNV, CDR2 YYDKDF (reference sequence). V lost 2 bases and J 1 base, leaving 17 bases between the germline ends. The chain's CDR3 is CATSRSFREPTNTEAFF. CDR3 in DNA: TGTGCCACCAGCAGATCGTTTAGGGAACCAACGAACACTGAAGCTTTCTTT. The variable domain in full, completed from reference TRBV15 and TRBJ1-1, reads DAMVIQNPRYQVTQFGKPVTLSCSQTLNHNVMYWYQQKSSQAPKLLFHYYDKDFNNEADTPDNFQSRRPNTSFCFLDIRSPGLGDTAMYLCATSRSFREPTNTEAFFGQGTRLTVV.

This clonotype was detected ten times or more. The J gene is TRBJ2-7, the V gene TRBV12-3 or TRBV12-4, with unresolved D. The germline V and J ends were trimmed by 4 bases and 3 bases, with 7 bases remaining between them. The CDR3 length is 12 residues. The CDR3 nucleotides are TGTGCCAGCAGTTCAATGGGCTACGAGCAGTACTTC. Translating it yields CASSSMGYEQYF.

This clonotype was counted once. The rearrangement joins TRBV7-8 to TRBJ1-1; 7 nucleotides align to TRBD1. This CDR3 has 15 amino acids. V lost 8 bases to trimming and J lost 1 base; unmatched junction nucleotides: 10. Germline V gene data show CDR1 as SGHVS and CDR2 as FQNEAQ. CDR3: CASGRSQGRNTEAFF. The CDR3 nucleotides read TGTGCCAGCGGGCGCTCACAGGGGCGGAACACTGAAGCTTTCTTT.

This clonotype appeared a few times. This sequence joins TRBV29-1 and TRBJ1-5; D possibly corresponds to TRBD1 (5 bases). This CDR3 has 14 amino acids. V was shortened by 3 bases and J by 0 bases, with 9 bases between the two germline ends. In germline, CDR1 is SQVTM, CDR2 ANQGSEA. Here the CDR3 DNA reads TGCAGCGTTGATGGGGGGGATAGCAATCAGCCCCAGCATTTT. Protein sequence: CSVDGGDSNQPQHF.

Details on this clonotype: Compared with germline, one end of the junction differs, possibly owing to a read error. CDR3 loop: CASSYSSGADTRYF. DNA for the CDR3: TGTGCCAGCAGTTACTCATCCGGGGCGGATACGCGGTATTTT. This rearrangement joins TRBV6-5 to TRBJ2-3; perhaps D is TRBD1 or TRBD2 (5 bases each). The germline V gene encodes CDR1 MNHEY and CDR2 SVGAGI. This CDR3 region has 14 residues.

The rearrangement joins TRBV5-1 to TRBJ1-1; tentatively, D is TRBD1 (5 bases). Between the trimmed V and J ends, which lost 3 bases and 0 bases, there was a span of 15 bases. CDR1 and CDR2 from the germline V gene are SGHRS and YFSETQ. The CDR3 covers 16 residues. The CDR3 DNA is TGCGCCAGCAGCTCAACAGTGGGGCAGGTGAACACTGAAGCTTTCTTT. It is translated as CASSSTVGQVNTEAFF.

This clonotype came up a few times. DNA for the CDR3: TGTGCCAGCAGCTTAGTAGGGGGTCCAGATACGCAGTATTTT. Translating gives CASSLVGGPDTQYF. The genes are TRBV7-2 and TRBJ2-3, with a tentative D call TRBD1 (6 bases). There are 14 residues in the CDR3. Germline CDR1 and CDR2: SGHTA and FQGNSA. V lost 1 base, J lost 4 bases, and 9 bases lay in between.

This clonotype was observed once. V is TRBV9 and J is TRBJ2-2, with D tentatively TRBD1 (5 bases). Germline CDR1 SGDLS, CDR2 YYNGEE. Trimming took 4 bases from V and 7 from J, leaving 20 bases between them. The CDR3 extends over 16 amino acids. The CDR3 loop reads CASSLGAGRMGGELFF. The CDR3 coding sequence is TGTGCCAGCAGCCTTGGGGCTGGCCGAATGGGCGGGGAGCTGTTTTTT.

The V and J genes are TRBV4-3 and TRBJ2-2; D gene uncertain. The V and J ends lost 2 bases and 5 bases respectively, with 12 bases between them. There are 15 residues in the CDR3. The germline gives CDR1 LGHNA, CDR2 YSLEER. The chain's CDR3 is CASSQWQVNTGELFF. The CDR3 DNA follows: TGCGCCAGCAGCCAATGGCAGGTTAATACCGGGGAGCTGTTTTTT.

The chain has TRBV6-1 and TRBJ1-5, with D unresolved. This CDR3 is built from 13 residues. Germline CDR1 is MNHNS and CDR2 is SASEGT. The V gene lost 1 base and the J gene lost 6 bases, with 7 bases spanning the gap. CDR3 coding DNA: TGTGCCAGCAGTGAAGTGAGGTTTCAGCCCCAGCATTTT. Its translation is CASSEVRFQPQHF.

This clonotype came up a few times. V is TRBV29-1 and J is TRBJ2-2; the D is unclear. CDR3 size: 13 residues. CDR1 is SQVTM and CDR2 is ANQGSEA in the germline V gene. Trimming took 4 bases from V and 1 from J, leaving 7 bases between them. CDR3 amino acids: CSVGQENTGELFF. The CDR3 DNA sequence: TGCAGCGTTGGACAAGAGAACACCGGGGAGCTGTTTTTT.

This sequence joins TRBV6-5 and TRBJ2-5, with 8 bases aligning to TRBD1. This CDR3 is 17 amino acids long. V lost 4 bases to trimming and J lost 3 bases; unmatched junction nucleotides: 13. CDR1 is MNHEY, CDR2 SVGAGI, per germline. The CDR3 DNA reads as TGTGCCAGCAGTTTTTCCCCGGGACAGGCCGTTGAAGAGACCCAGTACTTC. This gives the protein CASSFSPGQAVEETQYF.

The chain joins TRBV4-3 to TRBJ2-7; D assignment may be TRBD1 or TRBD2 (5 bases each). Trimming left V 0 bases short and J 1 base short, with 13 bases between. Germline lookup yields CDR1 LGHNA and CDR2 YSLEER. The CDR3 sequence is 16 residues long. For the CDR3, the DNA is TGCGCCAGCAGCCAAGAGTGGGACGGGTCTTCCTACGAGCAGTACTTC. Its protein product is CASSQEWDGSSYEQYF.

Notes on this clonotype: Sequence at one end of the junction differs from germline and may be a read error. The chain uses TRBV12-3 or TRBV12-4 and TRBJ2-3; D is perhaps TRBD1 or TRBD2 (5 bases each). This CDR3 comprises 16 residues. The CDR3 DNA reads TGTGCCAGCAGTTCCTCCCCCGGGATACCCACAGGTACGCAGTATTTT. Its protein is CASSSSPGIPTGTQYF.

This clonotype has more than one count but fewer than ten. The chain couples TRBV29-1 to TRBJ1-1; no firm D call. The CDR3 consists of 13 residues. The ends were cut back, 4 bases at V and 1 base at J, with 10 bases in the middle. CDR1 is SQVTM, CDR2 ANQGSEA, per germline. DNA of the CDR3: TGCAGCGTTGCACAGACCTCGAACACTGAAGCTTTCTTT. Translation gives CSVAQTSNTEAFF.